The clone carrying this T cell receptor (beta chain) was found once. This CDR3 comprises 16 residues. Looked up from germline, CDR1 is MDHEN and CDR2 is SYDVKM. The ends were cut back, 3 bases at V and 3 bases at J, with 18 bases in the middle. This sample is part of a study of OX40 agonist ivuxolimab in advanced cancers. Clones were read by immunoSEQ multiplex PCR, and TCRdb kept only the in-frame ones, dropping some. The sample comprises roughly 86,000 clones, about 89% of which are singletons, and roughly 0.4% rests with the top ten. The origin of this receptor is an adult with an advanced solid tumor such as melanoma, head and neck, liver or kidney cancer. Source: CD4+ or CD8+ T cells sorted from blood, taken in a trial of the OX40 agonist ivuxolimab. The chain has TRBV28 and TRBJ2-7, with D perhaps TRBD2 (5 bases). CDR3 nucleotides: TGTGCCAGCAGTTTGTCCGGACGCGGGCTCAACTACGAGCAGTACTTC. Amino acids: CASSLSGRGLNYEQYF.